The 6 T cell receptor beta chains below come from one sample, sequenced in a study of blood T cell repertoires in COVID-19. Profiling relied on immunoSEQ multiplex PCR, and the TCRdb table lists in-frame clones only, not all of them. The table has roughly 260,000 clones, roughly 87% seen once. Material: peripheral blood. Source of these receptors: a woman aged 45-59 years who had recovered from COVID-19.

This clone was observed once. The V and J genes are TRBV18 and TRBJ2-2; TRBD1 aligns across 9 bases. The germline CDR1 and CDR2 sequences are KGHSH and LQKENI. V lost 8 bases to trimming and J lost 5 bases; unmatched junction nucleotides: 9. CDR3 length: 15 amino acids. The CDR3 reads CASRPGQGQTGELFF. CDR3 nucleotide sequence: TGTGCCAGCCGTCCGGGACAGGGTCAAACCGGGGAGCTGTTTTTT.

This rearrangement joins TRBV3-1 (or the pseudogene TRBV3-2) to TRBJ2-5, with D possibly TRBD2 on 5 matching bases. The V gene's germline CDR1 is LGHDT and CDR2 YNNKEL (reference sequence). The CDR3 extends over 17 amino acids. V was shortened by 0 bases and J by 5 bases, with 19 bases between the two germline ends. The CDR3 region is CASSQEGRDSWYETQYF. In DNA, the CDR3 is TGTGCCAGCAGCCAAGAAGGACGGGATTCTTGGTATGAGACCCAGTACTTC.

The CDR3 loop reads CSVERFGSASEKLFF. The DNA of the CDR3 is TGCAGCGTTGAAAGGTTCGGGTCAGCGAGTGAAAAACTGTTTTTT. This chain connects TRBV29-1 to TRBJ1-4; the D is unclear. The CDR3 sequence is 15 residues long. V gave up 2 bases and J gave up 7 bases, with 17 bases separating them. Per the germline V gene, CDR1 is SQVTM and CDR2 is ANQGSEA.

The chain joins TRBV18 to TRBJ1-1; 11 nucleotides align to TRBD1. The length of the CDR3 is 14 residues. Germline V gene lookup returns CDR1 KGHSH and CDR2 LQKENI. With 7 bases clipped from V and 4 bases from J, the junction kept 5 bases outside the gene matches. Written as DNA, the CDR3 is TGTGCCAGCTATACCGGGACAGGGGGCACTGAAGCTTTCTTT. This translates into CASYTGTGGTEAFF.

V and J are TRBV19 and TRBJ1-6; D is unclear. The CDR3 covers 14 residues. The V and J ends lost 0 bases and 8 bases respectively, with 8 bases between them. Germline-derived CDR1 and CDR2 are LNHDA and SQIVND (reference sequence). The CDR3 DNA follows: TGTGCCAGTAGTATAGAACAGTCGGATTCACCCCTCCACTTT. Translation: CASSIEQSDSPLHF.

This chain links TRBV12-5 with TRBJ2-7; 7 bases map to TRBD1. The CDR3 loop spans 15 amino acids. Germline assignment: CDR1 LGHNT and CDR2 FRNRAP. Trimming removed 5 bases from V and 6 bases from J; junction bases left unmatched: 13. CDR3: CASGEGAHPLGEQYF. For the CDR3, the DNA is TGTGCTAGTGGTGAGGGGGCGCATCCTTTAGGCGAGCAGTACTTC.